This is a list of T cell receptor beta chains from one sample in a study of blood T cell repertoires in COVID-19. Libraries were prepared by immunoSEQ multiplex PCR; TCRdb keeps only in-frame clonotypes and omits some of them. The repertoire holds 350,000 to 450,000 clones, with roughly 92% as singletons. Material: PBMCs or T cells enriched from blood (not recorded which). The origin of the receptors is a woman aged 40-49 years who had been exposed to COVID-19. Both conserved end residues are trimmed from each CDR3. A D gene is named only where the DNA matches it firmly.

v_gene: TRBV3-1/TRBV3-2
d_gene: .
j_gene: TRBJ1-1
CDR3aa: ASSQDRGTEAF

v_gene: TRBV6-5
d_gene: TRBD2
j_gene: TRBJ2-7
CDR3aa: ASRKGLAVSYEQY

v_gene: TRBV3-1/TRBV3-2
d_gene: .
j_gene: TRBJ2-7
CDR3aa: ASSQVKNGEQY

v_gene: TRBV5-1
d_gene: TRBD2
j_gene: TRBJ2-5
CDR3aa: ASSLLAGHQETQY

v_gene: TRBV7-3
d_gene: .
j_gene: TRBJ1-3
CDR3aa: ASSLGGPGNTIY

v_gene: TRBV18
d_gene: .
j_gene: TRBJ1-6
CDR3aa: ASSPMGSSYNSPLH

v_gene: TRBV7-6
d_gene: .
j_gene: TRBJ1-3
CDR3aa: ASSLEGRLPGNTIY

v_gene: TRBV7-2
d_gene: .
j_gene: TRBJ1-1
CDR3aa: ASSLANRQEAF

v_gene: TRBV9
d_gene: TRBD2
j_gene: TRBJ2-1
CDR3aa: ASSAGLAGLIYNEQF

v_gene: TRBV5-6
d_gene: .
j_gene: TRBJ1-6
CDR3aa: ASRLRGSPLH

v_gene: TRBV7-8
d_gene: .
j_gene: TRBJ2-5
CDR3aa: ASSPPGKTQY

v_gene: TRBV4-2
d_gene: TRBD2
j_gene: TRBJ2-7
CDR3aa: ASSRRLAGGEKSYEQY

v_gene: TRBV24-1
d_gene: TRBD1
j_gene: TRBJ1-2
CDR3aa: ATSDAGTGGHYGYT

v_gene: TRBV25-1
d_gene: TRBD2
j_gene: TRBJ2-5
CDR3aa: ASRTSIQETQY

v_gene: TRBV19
d_gene: TRBD1
j_gene: TRBJ1-5
CDR3aa: ASSSTGGGQPQH

v_gene: TRBV5-4
d_gene: .
j_gene: TRBJ2-7
CDR3aa: ASSPTASTRGEQY

v_gene: TRBV6-5
d_gene: .
j_gene: TRBJ1-6
CDR3aa: ASRHRDKSSPLH

v_gene: TRBV2
d_gene: TRBD1
j_gene: TRBJ2-2
CDR3aa: ASSRQGIAGELF

v_gene: TRBV6-6
d_gene: .
j_gene: TRBJ2-2
CDR3aa: ASSYASFSNTGELF

v_gene: TRBV20-1
d_gene: .
j_gene: TRBJ1-3
CDR3aa: SASTRLGAGGNTIY

v_gene: TRBV2
d_gene: .
j_gene: TRBJ2-7
CDR3aa: ASRTDLGYEQY

v_gene: TRBV2
d_gene: TRBD1
j_gene: TRBJ1-5
CDR3aa: ASIGDRALNQPQH

v_gene: TRBV6-5
d_gene: TRBD2
j_gene: TRBJ2-7
CDR3aa: ASRWGTSGIYEQY

v_gene: TRBV19
d_gene: .
j_gene: TRBJ1-1
CDR3aa: ASGGFNTEAF

v_gene: TRBV27
d_gene: .
j_gene: TRBJ2-5
CDR3aa: ASSLRTDYQETQY

v_gene: TRBV10-1
d_gene: TRBD1
j_gene: TRBJ1-2
CDR3aa: ASSIDRVVGYT

v_gene: TRBV29-1
d_gene: TRBD2
j_gene: TRBJ2-1
CDR3aa: SAGTSGRGAAYNEQF

v_gene: TRBV9
d_gene: TRBD2
j_gene: TRBJ2-1
CDR3aa: ASSPGGRWGLNEQF

v_gene: TRBV18
d_gene: .
j_gene: TRBJ1-6
CDR3aa: ASSPQGDRSSPLH

v_gene: TRBV24-1
d_gene: TRBD1
j_gene: TRBJ2-1
CDR3aa: ATSDSGTGVYNEQF

v_gene: TRBV7-9
d_gene: TRBD1
j_gene: TRBJ2-5
CDR3aa: ASSFGDRVQETQY

v_gene: TRBV12-5
d_gene: .
j_gene: TRBJ1-1
CDR3aa: ASGLVRGGGEAF

v_gene: TRBV24-1
d_gene: TRBD2
j_gene: TRBJ2-1
CDR3aa: ATAGTSGLYNEQF

v_gene: TRBV30
d_gene: .
j_gene: TRBJ1-1
CDR3aa: AWSRGGMDTEAF

v_gene: TRBV13
d_gene: TRBD1
j_gene: TRBJ1-6
CDR3aa: ASSLGGGSSPLH

v_gene: TRBV5-4
d_gene: TRBD1
j_gene: TRBJ2-7
CDR3aa: ASSPGTGPYEQY

v_gene: TRBV7-9
d_gene: TRBD1
j_gene: TRBJ1-4
CDR3aa: ASSLAGTANEKLF

v_gene: TRBV11-1
d_gene: .
j_gene: TRBJ2-7
CDR3aa: ASSSSGGYGGYEQY